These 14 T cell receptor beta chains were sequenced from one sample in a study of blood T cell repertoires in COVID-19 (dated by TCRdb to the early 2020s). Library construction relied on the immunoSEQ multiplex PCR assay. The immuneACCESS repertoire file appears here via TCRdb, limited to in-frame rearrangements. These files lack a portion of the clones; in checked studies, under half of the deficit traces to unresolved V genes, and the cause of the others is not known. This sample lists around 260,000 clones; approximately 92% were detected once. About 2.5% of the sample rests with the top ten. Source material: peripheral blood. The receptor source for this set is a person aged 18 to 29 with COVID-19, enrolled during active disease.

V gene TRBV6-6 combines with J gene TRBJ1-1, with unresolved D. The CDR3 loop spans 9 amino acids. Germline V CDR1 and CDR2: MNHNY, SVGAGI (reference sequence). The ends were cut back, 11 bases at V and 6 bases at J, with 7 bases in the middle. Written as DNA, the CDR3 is TGTGCCTCCGGGGCTGAAGCTTTCTTT. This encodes CASGAEAFF.

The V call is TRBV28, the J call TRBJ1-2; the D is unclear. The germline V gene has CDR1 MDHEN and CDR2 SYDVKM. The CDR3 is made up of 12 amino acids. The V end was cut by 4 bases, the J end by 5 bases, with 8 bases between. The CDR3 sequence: CASSSGGYGYTF. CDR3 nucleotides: TGTGCCAGCAGTTCAGGCGGGTATGGCTACACCTTC.

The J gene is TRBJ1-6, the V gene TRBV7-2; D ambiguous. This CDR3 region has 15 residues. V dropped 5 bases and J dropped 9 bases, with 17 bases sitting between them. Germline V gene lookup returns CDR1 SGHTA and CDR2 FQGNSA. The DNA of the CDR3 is TGTGCCAGCAGCCCCCAAGGAACTGGCGGTTCACCCCTCCACTTT. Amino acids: CASSPQGTGGSPLHF.

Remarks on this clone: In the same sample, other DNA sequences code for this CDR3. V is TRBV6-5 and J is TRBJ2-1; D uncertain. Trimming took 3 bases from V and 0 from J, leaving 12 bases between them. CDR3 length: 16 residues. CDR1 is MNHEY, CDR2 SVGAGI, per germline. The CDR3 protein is CASSYSGFSSYNEQFF. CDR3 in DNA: TGTGCCAGCAGTTATTCCGGTTTTAGCTCCTACAATGAGCAGTTCTTC.

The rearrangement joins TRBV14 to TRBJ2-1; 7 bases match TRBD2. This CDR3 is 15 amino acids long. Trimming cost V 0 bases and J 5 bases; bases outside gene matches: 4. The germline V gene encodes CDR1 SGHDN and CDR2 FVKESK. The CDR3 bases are TGTGCCAGCAGCCAAGAGGCTAGCGGAGACAATGAGCAGTTCTTC. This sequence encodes CASSQEASGDNEQFF.

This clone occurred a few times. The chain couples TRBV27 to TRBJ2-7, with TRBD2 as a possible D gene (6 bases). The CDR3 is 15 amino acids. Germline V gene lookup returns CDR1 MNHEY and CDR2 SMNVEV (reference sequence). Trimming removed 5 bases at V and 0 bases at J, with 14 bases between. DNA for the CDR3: TGTGCCAGCAGTCCGGGACTTTATAACTCCTACGAGCAGTACTTC. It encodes CASSPGLYNSYEQYF.

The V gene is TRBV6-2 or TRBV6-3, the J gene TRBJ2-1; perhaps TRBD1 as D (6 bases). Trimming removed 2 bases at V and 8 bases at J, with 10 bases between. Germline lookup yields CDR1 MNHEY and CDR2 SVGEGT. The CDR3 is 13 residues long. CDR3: CASSYGTSDEQFF. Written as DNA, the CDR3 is TGTGCCAGCAGTTACGGGACAAGCGATGAGCAGTTCTTC.

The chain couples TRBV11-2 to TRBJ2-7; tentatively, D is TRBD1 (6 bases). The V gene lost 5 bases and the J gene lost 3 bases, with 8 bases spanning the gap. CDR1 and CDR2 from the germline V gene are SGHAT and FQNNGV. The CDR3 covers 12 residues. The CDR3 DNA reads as TGTGCCAGCAGCAAGGACAGCTACGAGCAGTACTTC. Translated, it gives CASSKDSYEQYF.

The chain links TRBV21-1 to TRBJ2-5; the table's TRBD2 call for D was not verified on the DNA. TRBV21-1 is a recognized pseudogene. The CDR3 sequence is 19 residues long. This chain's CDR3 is CASSKDRALAGGIQETQYF. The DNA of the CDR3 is TGTGCCAGCAGCAAAGACAGGGCTCTAGCGGGAGGAATCCAAGAGACCCAGTACTTC.

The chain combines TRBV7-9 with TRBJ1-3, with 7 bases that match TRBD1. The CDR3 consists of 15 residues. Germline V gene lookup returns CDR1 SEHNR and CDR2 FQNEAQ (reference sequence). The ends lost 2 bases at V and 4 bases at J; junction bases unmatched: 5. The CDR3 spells CASSLLAGGGNTIYF. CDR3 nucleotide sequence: TGTGCCAGCAGCTTACTTGCAGGGGGAGGAAACACCATATATTTT.

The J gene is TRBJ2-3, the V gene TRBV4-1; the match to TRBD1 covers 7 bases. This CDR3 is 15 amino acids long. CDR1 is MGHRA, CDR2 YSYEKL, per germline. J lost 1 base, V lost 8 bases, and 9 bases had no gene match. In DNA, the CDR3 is TGCGCCAGCTCACAGACAGGGAAAGGCACAGATACGCAGTATTTT. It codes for CASSQTGKGTDTQYF.

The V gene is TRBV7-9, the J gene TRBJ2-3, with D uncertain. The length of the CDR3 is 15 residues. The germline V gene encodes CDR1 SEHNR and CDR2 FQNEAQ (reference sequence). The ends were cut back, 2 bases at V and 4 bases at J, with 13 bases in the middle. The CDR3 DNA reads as TGTGCCAGCAGCTTAAAATCTACGAGGTCAGATACGCAGTATTTT. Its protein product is CASSLKSTRSDTQYF.

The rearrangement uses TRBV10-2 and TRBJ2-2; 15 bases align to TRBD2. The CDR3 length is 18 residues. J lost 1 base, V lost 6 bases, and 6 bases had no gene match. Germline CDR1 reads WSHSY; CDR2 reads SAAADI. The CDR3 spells CASRGLAGGPGNTGELFF. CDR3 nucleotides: TGCGCCAGCAGAGGACTAGCGGGAGGGCCGGGGAACACCGGGGAGCTGTTTTTT.

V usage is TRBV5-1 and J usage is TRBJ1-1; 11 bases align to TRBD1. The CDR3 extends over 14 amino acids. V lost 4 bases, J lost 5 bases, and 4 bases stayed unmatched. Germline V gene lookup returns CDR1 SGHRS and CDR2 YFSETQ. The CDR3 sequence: CASSQGQGATEAFF. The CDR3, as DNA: TGCGCCAGCAGCCAAGGACAGGGGGCTACTGAAGCTTTCTTT.